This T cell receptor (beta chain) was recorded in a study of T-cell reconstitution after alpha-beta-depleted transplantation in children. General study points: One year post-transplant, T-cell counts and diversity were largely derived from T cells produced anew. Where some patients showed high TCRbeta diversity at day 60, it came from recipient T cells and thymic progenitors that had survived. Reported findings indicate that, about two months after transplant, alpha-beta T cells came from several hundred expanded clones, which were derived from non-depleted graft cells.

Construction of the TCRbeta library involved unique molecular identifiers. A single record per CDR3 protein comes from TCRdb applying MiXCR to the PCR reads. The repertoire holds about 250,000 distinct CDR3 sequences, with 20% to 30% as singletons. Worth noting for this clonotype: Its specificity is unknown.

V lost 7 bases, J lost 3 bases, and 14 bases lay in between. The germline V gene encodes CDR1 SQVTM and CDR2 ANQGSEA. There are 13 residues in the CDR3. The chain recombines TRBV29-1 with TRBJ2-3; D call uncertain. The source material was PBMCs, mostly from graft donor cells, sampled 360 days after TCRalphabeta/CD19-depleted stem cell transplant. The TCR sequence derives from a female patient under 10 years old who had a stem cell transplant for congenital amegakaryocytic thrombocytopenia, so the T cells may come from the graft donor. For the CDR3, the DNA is TGCAGCGCCGAGGCGGCTATGACAGATACGCAGTATTTT. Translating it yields CSAEAAMTDTQYF.